Shown below are 23 T cell receptor beta chains from a single sample sequenced in a study of PD-1 blockade in classical Hodgkin lymphoma. Using immunoSEQ multiplex PCR, the repertoire was profiled, and TCRdb retains in-frame clones only, with some absent. The data contain approximately 20,000 clones, around four fifths of them seen just once; the ten biggest clones take up more than 2.5%. Time point in this sample: cycle 4 day 1 (C4D1), after less than 7 weeks of nivolumab. Every patient had relapsed following autologous stem cell transplantation, and cohorts differed in brentuximab vedotin exposure. Using magnetic negative selection, the CD4+ T cells were separated out of thawed PBMCs. Sequences were derived from CD4+ T cells from blood, sampled before the fourth cycle of nivolumab. These receptor sequences come from a human donor with classical Hodgkin lymphoma.

V is TRBV28 and J is TRBJ1-2, with 8 nucleotides matching TRBD1. With V trimmed by 5 bases and J by 8 bases, 7 bases remained unmatched. CDR1 and CDR2 from the germline V gene are MDHEN and SYDVKM. The CDR3 is 13 amino acids. The CDR3 sequence is CASSPQGAGGYTF. The CDR3 DNA follows: TGTGCCAGCAGTCCCCAGGGGGCAGGAGGCTACACCTTC.

V usage is TRBV7-7 and J usage is TRBJ2-5, with D hard to call. Trimming pared 1 base from V and 2 bases from J, leaving 5 bases between. Germline CDR1 reads SSHAT; CDR2 reads FNYEAQ (reference sequence). The CDR3 covers 13 residues. The CDR3 loop is CASSLGRQETQYF. In nucleotides, the CDR3 is TGTGCCAGCAGCTTAGGCAGGCAAGAGACCCAGTACTTC.

This sequence joins TRBV7-2 and TRBJ2-5; D is perhaps TRBD2 (6 bases). The length of the CDR3 is 14 residues. Per germline, CDR1 SGHTA and CDR2 FQGNSA. Trimming pared 5 bases from V and 5 bases from J, leaving 15 bases between. The CDR3, as DNA: TGTGCCAGCAGCGTTAAGTGGGACTCGGAGACCCAGTACTTC. It encodes CASSVKWDSETQYF.

The chain couples TRBV28 to TRBJ1-2; TRBD1 matches at 9 bases. CDR1 MDHEN and CDR2 SYDVKM come from the germline V gene. V was clipped by 3 bases and J by 0 bases; unmatched bases: 8. CDR3 size: 17 residues. In DNA form, the CDR3 reads TGTGCCAGCAGTTTGCCGGGACAGGGCCCCGCTAACTATGGCTACACCTTC. It yields the protein CASSLPGQGPANYGYTF.

This clone has only a few counts. V and J are TRBV18 and TRBJ1-5; 7 bases align to TRBD1. The ends lost 5 bases at V and 6 bases at J; junction bases unmatched: 4. This CDR3 has 13 amino acids. Germline-derived CDR1 and CDR2 are KGHSH and LQKENI. The CDR3: CASSADRAQPQHF. CDR3 coding DNA: TGTGCCAGCTCAGCAGACAGGGCTCAGCCCCAGCATTTT.

This clone has a single count. V and J are TRBV7-9 and TRBJ1-4; D remains unclear. Germline CDR1 and CDR2: SEHNR and FQNEAQ (reference sequence). The V gene lost 0 bases and the J gene lost 0 bases, with 14 bases spanning the gap. The CDR3 runs to 18 residues. The CDR3 region is CASSLARLATATNEKLFF. CDR3 coding DNA: TGTGCCAGCAGCTTAGCTCGGTTAGCCACTGCAACTAATGAAAAACTGTTTTTT.

This clone occurred once. This rearrangement joins TRBV28 to TRBJ2-2; D is ambiguous. Germline V gene data show CDR1 as MDHEN and CDR2 as SYDVKM. There are 14 residues in the CDR3. Trimming shortened V by 1 base and J by 2 bases, and 5 bases separated the two germline ends. CDR3 protein: CASSLLHNTGELFF. The CDR3 region has the DNA TGTGCCAGCAGTTTATTACATAACACCGGGGAGCTGTTTTTT.

The V and J genes are TRBV29-1 and TRBJ2-7; D may be TRBD2 (5 bases). In germline, CDR1 is SQVTM, CDR2 ANQGSEA. The CDR3 consists of 11 residues. V lost 4 bases and J lost 6, with 10 bases in between. As DNA, the CDR3 is TGCAGCGTTGGTGCCGGGGTCGAGCAGTACTTC. Encoded protein: CSVGAGVEQYF.

V is TRBV6-1 and J is TRBJ2-1; TRBD2 agrees at 8 bases. This CDR3 is built from 18 residues. The V gene's germline CDR1 is MNHNS and CDR2 SASEGT. Trimming at V came to 4 bases and at J to 4 bases, leaving 15 bases not matched to a gene. This chain's CDR3 is CASSVSGASGRLYNEQFF. DNA of the CDR3: TGTGCCAGCAGTGTGTCTGGTGCTAGCGGGCGATTATACAATGAGCAGTTCTTC.

The rearrangement links TRBV6-1 to TRBJ2-2, with TRBD2 matching 8 bases. J was trimmed by 5 bases and V by 2 bases; bases with no gene match: 1. Germline V gene lookup returns CDR1 MNHNS and CDR2 SASEGT. This CDR3 is built from 14 residues. CDR3: CASSEKRETGELFF. DNA of the CDR3: TGTGCCAGCAGTGAAAAGCGGGAGACCGGGGAGCTGTTTTTT.

V usage is TRBV10-2 and J usage is TRBJ1-4; D uncertain. V lost 2 bases and J 5 bases, leaving 12 bases between the germline ends. CDR3 length equals 15 residues. The germline CDR1 and CDR2 sequences are WSHSY and SAAADI. The DNA for the CDR3 is TGCGCCAGCAGTGAGACCGGGATAGAGAATGAAAAACTGTTTTTT. Amino acid sequence: CASSETGIENEKLFF.

The chain combines TRBV5-6 with TRBJ2-3; D unresolved. Germline assignment: CDR1 SGHDT and CDR2 YYEEEE. Trimming removed 5 bases from V and 4 bases from J, with 11 bases in between. This CDR3 comprises 13 residues. The CDR3 spells CASSLGWADTQYF. The CDR3 nucleotides read TGTGCCAGCAGTCTAGGATGGGCAGATACGCAGTATTTT.

This chain joins TRBV19 and TRBJ2-1, with 13 bases aligning to TRBD2. This CDR3 is 16 amino acids long. From germline, CDR1 is LNHDA and CDR2 SQIVND (reference sequence). V lost 5 bases and J lost 7; bases outside the gene matches: 8. The CDR3 is CASSSRGLAGANEQFF. CDR3 bases: TGTGCCAGTAGTTCCCGTGGACTAGCGGGAGCGAATGAGCAGTTCTTC.

This clone was recorded only once. The CDR3 loop reads CASSLATGLRGANVLTF. CDR3 bases: TGTGCCAGCAGCTTAGCAACAGGGCTACGGGGGGCCAACGTCCTGACTTTC. The V and J genes are TRBV7-9 and TRBJ2-6, with a tentative D call TRBD1 (6 bases). Germline V CDR1 and CDR2: SEHNR, FQNEAQ (reference sequence). CDR3 length: 17 residues. Trimming cost V 0 bases and J 4 bases, with 13 bases left between them.

The genes are TRBV19 and TRBJ1-4; 9 bases agree with TRBD1. Germline CDR1 reads LNHDA; CDR2 reads SQIVND (reference sequence). The trim removed 5 bases at V and 6 bases at J, leaving 4 bases unmatched. The CDR3 runs to 14 residues. DNA for the CDR3: TGTGCCAGTAGTTTACAGGGGGCGGATGAAAAACTGTTTTTT. It encodes CASSLQGADEKLFF.

The chain uses TRBV7-2 and TRBJ2-1; 7 bases match TRBD2. Trimming took 6 bases from V and 9 from J; bases not matched to a gene: 5. CDR1 and CDR2 (germline): SGHTA, FQGNSA. The length of the CDR3 is 12 residues. CDR3 nucleotides: TGTGCCAGCAGGGGGGGAGGGGCTGAGCAGTTCTTC. This sequence encodes CASRGGGAEQFF.

The V gene is TRBV10-3, the J gene TRBJ2-7; a possible D gene is TRBD2 (7 bases). CDR1 ENHRY and CDR2 SYGVKD come from the germline V gene. V lost 2 bases, J lost 5 bases, and 13 bases lay in between. The CDR3 runs 14 residues. CDR3 loop: CAISERGGPDEQYF. The CDR3 coding sequence is TGTGCCATCAGTGAGAGGGGGGGACCCGACGAGCAGTACTTC.

The chain has TRBV2 and TRBJ1-4; D remains ambiguous. V lost 8 bases to trimming and J lost 6 bases, with 16 bases between them. There are 14 residues in the CDR3. Germline V gene data show CDR1 as SNHLY and CDR2 as FYNNEI. The CDR3 loop reads CASRVGRGDEKLFF. CDR3 sequence (DNA): TGTGCCAGCCGGGTGGGGAGAGGCGATGAAAAACTGTTTTTT.

The chain uses TRBV6-1 and TRBJ1-3; possibly TRBD1 for D (6 bases). The CDR3 runs 13 residues. The V end lost 7 bases, the J end lost 4 bases, and 11 bases lay between the germline ends. From germline, CDR1 is MNHNS and CDR2 SASEGT. CDR3 loop: CASNTGWGNTIYF. For the CDR3, the DNA is TGTGCCAGCAACACAGGGTGGGGAAACACCATATATTTT.

The V and J genes are TRBV4-2 and TRBJ2-1, with D possibly being TRBD1 or TRBD2 (5 bases each). Germline V gene data show CDR1 as LGHNA and CDR2 as YNFKEQ. The CDR3 loop spans 18 amino acids. Trimming took 1 base from V and 0 from J, leaving 16 bases between them. CDR3 nucleotides: TGTGCCAGCAGCCAAGCCCCTCGGGGCGCCAGCTCCTACAATGAGCAGTTCTTC. Its translation: CASSQAPRGASSYNEQFF.

The chain has TRBV6-1 and TRBJ1-2; TRBD1 matches 9 bases. V lost 6 bases, J lost 2 bases, and 7 bases stayed unmatched. Germline V gene data show CDR1 as MNHNS and CDR2 as SASEGT. The CDR3 runs to 15 residues. The CDR3 region has the DNA TGTGCCAGCAGGACCACAGGGGGCAAAAACTATGGCTACACCTTC. Its protein is CASRTTGGKNYGYTF.

V is TRBV9 and J is TRBJ2-3; possible D gene TRBD2, 5 bases. Germline V gene lookup returns CDR1 SGDLS and CDR2 YYNGEE. There are 16 residues in the CDR3. Trimming pared 1 base from V and 6 bases from J, leaving 18 bases between. CDR3 protein: CASSVHISSALDTQYF. CDR3 nucleotides: TGTGCCAGCAGCGTACATATCAGTAGCGCCTTGGATACGCAGTATTTT.

The CDR3 DNA sequence: TGTGCCAGCAGTTTGACGGGAGGGCCAGCCGAGCAGTACTTC. Residues: CASSLTGGPAEQYF. This sequence joins TRBV6-1 and TRBJ2-7; 8 bases are shared with TRBD2. Germline lookup yields CDR1 MNHNS and CDR2 SASEGT. The CDR3 extends over 14 amino acids. Trimming cost V 5 bases and J 6 bases; bases outside gene matches: 9.